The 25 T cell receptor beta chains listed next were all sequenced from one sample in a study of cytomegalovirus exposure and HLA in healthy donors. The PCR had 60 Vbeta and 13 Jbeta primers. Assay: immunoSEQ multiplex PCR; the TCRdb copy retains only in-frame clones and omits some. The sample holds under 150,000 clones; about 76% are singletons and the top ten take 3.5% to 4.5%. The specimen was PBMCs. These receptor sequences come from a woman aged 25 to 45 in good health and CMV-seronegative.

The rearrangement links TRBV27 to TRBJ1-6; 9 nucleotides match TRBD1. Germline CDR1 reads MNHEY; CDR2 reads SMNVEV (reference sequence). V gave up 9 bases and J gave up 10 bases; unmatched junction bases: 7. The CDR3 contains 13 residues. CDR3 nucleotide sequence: TGTGCCAGGAAAACAGGGGGCGGCTCACCCCTCCACTTT. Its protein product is CARKTGGGSPLHF.

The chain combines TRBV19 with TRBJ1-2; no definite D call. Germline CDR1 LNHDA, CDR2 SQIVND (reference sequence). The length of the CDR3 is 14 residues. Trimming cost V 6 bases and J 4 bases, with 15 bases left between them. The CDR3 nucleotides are TGTGCCAGTAGGTGGCCGGGGAAATTCTATGGCTACACCTTC. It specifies CASRWPGKFYGYTF.

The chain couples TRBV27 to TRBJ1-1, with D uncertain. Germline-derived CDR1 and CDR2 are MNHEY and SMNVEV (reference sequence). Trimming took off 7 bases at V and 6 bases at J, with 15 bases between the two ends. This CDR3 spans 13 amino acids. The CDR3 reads CASTSGEFSEAFF. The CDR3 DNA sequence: TGTGCCAGCACTTCTGGGGAGTTTTCTGAAGCTTTCTTT.

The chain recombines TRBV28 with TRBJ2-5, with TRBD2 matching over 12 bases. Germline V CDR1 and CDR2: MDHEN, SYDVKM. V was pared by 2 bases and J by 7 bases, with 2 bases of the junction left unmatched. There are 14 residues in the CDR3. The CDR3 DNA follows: TGTGCCAGCAGTTTAAAACTAGCGGGAGGGACCCAGTACTTC. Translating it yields CASSLKLAGGTQYF.

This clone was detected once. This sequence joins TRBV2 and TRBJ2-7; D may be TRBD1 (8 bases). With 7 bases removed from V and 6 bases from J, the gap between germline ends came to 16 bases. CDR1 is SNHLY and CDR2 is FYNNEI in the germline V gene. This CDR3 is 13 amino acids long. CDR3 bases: TGTGCCAGCACGACAGGGGAGGGTGGCGAGCAGTACTTC. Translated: CASTTGEGGEQYF.

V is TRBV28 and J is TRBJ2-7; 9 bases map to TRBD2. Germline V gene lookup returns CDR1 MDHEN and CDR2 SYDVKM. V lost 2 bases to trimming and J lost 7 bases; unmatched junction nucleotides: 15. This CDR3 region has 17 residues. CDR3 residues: CASSLRRVAGVAGEQYF. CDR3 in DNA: TGTGCCAGCAGTTTACGGAGGGTAGCGGGAGTAGCTGGGGAGCAGTACTTC.

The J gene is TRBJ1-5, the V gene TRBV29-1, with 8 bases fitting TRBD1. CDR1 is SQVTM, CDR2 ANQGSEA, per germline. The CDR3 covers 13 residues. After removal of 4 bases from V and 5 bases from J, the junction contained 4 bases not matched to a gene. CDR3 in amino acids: CSVAQGGDQPQHF. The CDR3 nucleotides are TGCAGCGTTGCACAGGGGGGAGATCAGCCCCAGCATTTT.

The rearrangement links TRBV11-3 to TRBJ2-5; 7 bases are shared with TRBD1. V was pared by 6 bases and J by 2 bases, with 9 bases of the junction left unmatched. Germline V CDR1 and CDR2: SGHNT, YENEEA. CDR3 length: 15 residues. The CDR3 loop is CASSPGTASQETQYF. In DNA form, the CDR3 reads TGTGCCAGCAGTCCCGGGACAGCCTCTCAAGAGACCCAGTACTTC.

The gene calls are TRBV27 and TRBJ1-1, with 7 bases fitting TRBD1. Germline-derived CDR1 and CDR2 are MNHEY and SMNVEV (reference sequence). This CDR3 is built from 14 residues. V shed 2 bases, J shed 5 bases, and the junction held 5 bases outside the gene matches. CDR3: CASSLQGGWTEAFF. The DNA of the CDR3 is TGTGCCAGCAGTTTACAGGGGGGATGGACTGAAGCTTTCTTT.

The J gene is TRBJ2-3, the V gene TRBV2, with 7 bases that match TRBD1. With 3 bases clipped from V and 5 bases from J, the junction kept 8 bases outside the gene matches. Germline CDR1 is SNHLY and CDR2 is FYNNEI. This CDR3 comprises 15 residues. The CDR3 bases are TGTGCCAGCAGTGAGGGGACAGCCATTCAAGATACGCAGTATTTT. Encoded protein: CASSEGTAIQDTQYF.

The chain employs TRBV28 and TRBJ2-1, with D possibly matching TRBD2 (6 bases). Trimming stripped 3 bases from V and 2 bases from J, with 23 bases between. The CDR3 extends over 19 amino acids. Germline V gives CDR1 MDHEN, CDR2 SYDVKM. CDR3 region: CASSFSPPGGRGTYNEQFF. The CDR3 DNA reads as TGTGCCAGCAGTTTTAGCCCCCCAGGAGGGAGAGGGACCTACAATGAGCAGTTCTTC.

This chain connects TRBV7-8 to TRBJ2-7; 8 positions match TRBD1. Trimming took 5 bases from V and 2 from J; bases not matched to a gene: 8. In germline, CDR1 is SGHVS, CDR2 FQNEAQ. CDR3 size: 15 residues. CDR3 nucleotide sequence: TGTGCCAGCAGCGCGTTCGGGGACAGGACCTACGAGCAGTACTTC. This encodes CASSAFGDRTYEQYF.

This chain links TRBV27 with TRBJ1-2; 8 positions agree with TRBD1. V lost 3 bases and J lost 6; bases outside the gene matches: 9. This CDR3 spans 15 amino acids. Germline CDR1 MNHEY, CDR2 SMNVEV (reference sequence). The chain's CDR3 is CASSFGIQGADGYTF. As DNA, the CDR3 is TGTGCCAGCAGTTTCGGTATCCAGGGGGCGGATGGCTACACCTTC.

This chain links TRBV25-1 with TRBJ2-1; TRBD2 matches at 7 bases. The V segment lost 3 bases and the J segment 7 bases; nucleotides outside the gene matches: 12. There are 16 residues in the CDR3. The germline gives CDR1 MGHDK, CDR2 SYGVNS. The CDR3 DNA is TGTGCCAGCAGTGACCATCCAGGGCGGGAGCGGAATGAGCAGTTCTTC. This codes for CASSDHPGRERNEQFF. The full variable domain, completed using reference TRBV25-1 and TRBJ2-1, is EADIYQTPRYLVIGTGKKITLECSQTMGHDKMYWYQQDPGMELHLIHYSYGVNSTEKGDLSSESTVSRIRTEHFPLTLESARPSHTSQYLCASSDHPGRERNEQFFGPGTRLTVL.

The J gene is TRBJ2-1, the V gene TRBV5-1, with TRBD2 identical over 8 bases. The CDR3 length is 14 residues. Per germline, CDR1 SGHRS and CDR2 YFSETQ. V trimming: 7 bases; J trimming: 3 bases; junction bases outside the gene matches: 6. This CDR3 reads CASSRGAGYNEQFF. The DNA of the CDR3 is TGCGCCAGCTCGCGGGGGGCGGGCTACAATGAGCAGTTCTTC.

The CDR3 bases are TGTGCCAGCAAGGAGTTAGCGGAGTACAATGAGCAGTTCTTC. This gives the protein CASKELAEYNEQFF. This chain uses TRBV6-1 with TRBJ2-1, with D perhaps matching TRBD2 (6 bases). CDR3 length: 14 amino acids. V shed 7 bases and J shed 4 bases, with 14 bases lying between them. Germline CDR1 reads MNHNS; CDR2 reads SASEGT.

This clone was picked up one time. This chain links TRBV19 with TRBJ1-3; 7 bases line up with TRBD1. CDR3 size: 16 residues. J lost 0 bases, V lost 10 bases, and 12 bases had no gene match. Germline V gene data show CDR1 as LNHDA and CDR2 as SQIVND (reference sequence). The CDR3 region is CATFGTVSDSGNTIYF. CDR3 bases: TGTGCCACCTTCGGGACAGTTTCAGACTCTGGAAACACCATATATTTT.

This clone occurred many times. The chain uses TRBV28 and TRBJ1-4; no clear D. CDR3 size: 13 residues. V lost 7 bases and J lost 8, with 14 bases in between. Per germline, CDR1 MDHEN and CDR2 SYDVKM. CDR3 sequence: CASTFRVLEKLFF. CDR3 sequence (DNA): TGTGCCAGCACGTTCCGAGTTTTAGAAAAACTGTTTTTT. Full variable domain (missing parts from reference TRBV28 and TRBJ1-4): DVKVTQSSRYLVKRTGEKVFLECVQDMDHENMFWYRQDPGLGLRLIYFSYDVKMKEKGDIPEGYSVSREKKERFSLILESASTNQTSMYLCASTFRVLEKLFFGSGTQLSVL.

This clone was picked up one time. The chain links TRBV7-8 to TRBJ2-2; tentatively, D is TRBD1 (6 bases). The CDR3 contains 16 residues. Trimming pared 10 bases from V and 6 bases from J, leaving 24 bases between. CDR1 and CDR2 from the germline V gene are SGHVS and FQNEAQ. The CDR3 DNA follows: TGTGCCACTGGGGCGATTGAAGGGGGTGTTCCCGGGGAGCTGTTTTTT. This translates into CATGAIEGGVPGELFF.

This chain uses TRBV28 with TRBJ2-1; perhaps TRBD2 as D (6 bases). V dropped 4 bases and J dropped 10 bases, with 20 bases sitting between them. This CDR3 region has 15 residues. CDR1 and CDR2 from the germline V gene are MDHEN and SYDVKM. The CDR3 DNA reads TGTGCCAGCAGTTCTCCCCTGGGAAGACTAGTCGAGCAGTTCTTC. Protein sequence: CASSSPLGRLVEQFF. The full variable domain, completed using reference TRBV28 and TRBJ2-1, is DVKVTQSSRYLVKRTGEKVFLECVQDMDHENMFWYRQDPGLGLRLIYFSYDVKMKEKGDIPEGYSVSREKKERFSLILESASTNQTSMYLCASSSPLGRLVEQFFGPGTRLTVL.

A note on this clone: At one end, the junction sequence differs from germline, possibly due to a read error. Written as DNA, the CDR3 is TGTGCCACCATCCCTCAGGGGTCCTATGGCCACACCTTC. It encodes CATIPQGSYGHTF. The chain uses TRBV28 and TRBJ1-2, with D perhaps matching TRBD1 (6 bases). CDR1 MDHEN and CDR2 SYDVKM come from the germline V gene. This CDR3 has 13 residues.

CDR3 sequence reads: CASSHDGGDRSSGANVLTF. As DNA, the CDR3 is TGCGCCAGCAGCCATGATGGTGGGGACAGGTCCTCTGGGGCCAACGTCCTGACTTTC. V usage is TRBV4-1 and J usage is TRBJ2-6; 8 bases match TRBD1. The CDR3 totals 19 residues. Germline trimming cut 3 bases from V and 0 bases from J; bases unmatched to any gene: 10. Germline V gene lookup returns CDR1 MGHRA and CDR2 YSYEKL.

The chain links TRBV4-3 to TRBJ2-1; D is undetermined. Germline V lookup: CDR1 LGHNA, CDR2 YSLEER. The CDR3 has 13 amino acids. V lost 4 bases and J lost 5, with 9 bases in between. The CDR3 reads CASSLNINNEQFF. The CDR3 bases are TGCGCCAGCAGCCTTAACATAAACAATGAGCAGTTCTTC.

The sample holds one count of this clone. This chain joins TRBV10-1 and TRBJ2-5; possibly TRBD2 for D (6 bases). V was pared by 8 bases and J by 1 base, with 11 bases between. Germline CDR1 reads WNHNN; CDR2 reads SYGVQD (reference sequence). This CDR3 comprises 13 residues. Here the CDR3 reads CASQRESQETQYF. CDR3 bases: TGCGCCAGCCAACGGGAGTCCCAAGAGACCCAGTACTTC.

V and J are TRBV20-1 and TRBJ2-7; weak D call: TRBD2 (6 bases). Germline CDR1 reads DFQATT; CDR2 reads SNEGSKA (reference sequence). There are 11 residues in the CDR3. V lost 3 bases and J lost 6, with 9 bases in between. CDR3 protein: CSASLGGEQYF. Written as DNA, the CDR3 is TGCAGTGCTAGTTTGGGGGGCGAGCAGTACTTC.